This T cell receptor (beta chain) originates from a study of T cell responses to AZD1222 COVID-19 vaccine. Pooling covered second doses at about 4 or about 12 weeks. The CDR3 contains 14 residues. J lost 0 bases, V lost 6 bases, and 5 bases had no gene match. Germline V lookup: CDR1 MNHEY, CDR2 SVGAGI. Study-wide results and limits: Donors skewed white British and female; clonal diversity was possibly underestimated. Spike-specific TCR breadth rose after two AZD1222 doses, and depth rose as well.

As for this clone: Its cognate antigen is unknown.

Clones were sequenced by immunoSEQ multiplex PCR, and TCRdb holds only the in-frame ones, with some missing. The sample includes roughly 200,000 clones, 91% seen only once; the top ten take 1.7%. The sequenced sample was peripheral blood, obtained 28 days after the second AZD1222 dose. The receptor was isolated from an adult who received the AZD1222 COVID-19 vaccine. V usage is TRBV6-5 and J usage is TRBJ2-7, with 7 bases fitting TRBD1. DNA for the CDR3: TGTGCCAGCAGGGTACAGGGGACCTCCTACGAGCAGTACTTC. Translating gives CASRVQGTSYEQYF.